The 26 T cell receptor beta chains presented below share a single source sample, sequenced in a study of OX40 agonist ivuxolimab in advanced cancers. The data were produced by immunoSEQ multiplex PCR, yet TCRdb's version contains in-frame clones alone and is incomplete. This sample carries tens of thousands of clones, 88% of them seen once, and the ten largest clones take approximately 3.8%. The material was CD4+ or CD8+ T cells sorted from blood, obtained in a trial of the OX40 agonist ivuxolimab. The receptors shown here come from an adult with an advanced solid tumor such as melanoma, head and neck, liver or kidney cancer.

The chain couples TRBV5-6 to TRBJ2-2; possible D gene TRBD2, 5 bases. The CDR3 consists of 15 residues. Germline V CDR1 and CDR2: SGHDT, YYEEEE. V gave up 6 bases and J gave up 1 base, with 13 bases separating them. The CDR3 loop reads CASTRTDWNTGELFF. Written as DNA, the CDR3 is TGTGCCAGCACAAGAACGGACTGGAACACCGGGGAGCTGTTTTTT.

The CDR3 DNA is TGTGCCAGCTCACCACGGCTATGGGACGAGCAGTACTTC. Its translation: CASSPRLWDEQYF. The chain recombines TRBV18 with TRBJ2-7; D unresolved. CDR3 length: 13 residues. The V gene lost 1 base and the J gene lost 5 bases, with 9 bases spanning the gap. In germline, CDR1 is KGHSH, CDR2 LQKENI.

V gene TRBV6-5 combines with J gene TRBJ1-1; 10 bases line up with TRBD1. V lost 2 bases and J lost 7; bases outside the gene matches: 4. Germline CDR1 and CDR2: MNHEY and SVGAGI. This CDR3 has 14 amino acids. CDR3 sequence reads: CASSYVGQGSEAFF. The CDR3 nucleotides are TGTGCCAGCAGTTACGTGGGACAGGGGAGTGAAGCTTTCTTT.

The chain links TRBV11-2 to TRBJ1-2; maybe TRBD1 (5 bases). CDR3 size: 16 residues. Trimming shortened V by 5 bases and J by 2 bases, and 18 bases separated the two germline ends. Germline loops: CDR1 SGHAT, CDR2 FQNNGV. CDR3 bases: TGTGCCAGCAGCCCCTGGGGGGTCACCCGCAACTATGGCTACACCTTC. Its translation is CASSPWGVTRNYGYTF.

V is TRBV5-4 and J is TRBJ1-2; 8 positions agree with TRBD1. V was pared by 2 bases and J by 4 bases, with 7 bases of the junction left unmatched. Germline CDR1 reads SGHNT; CDR2 reads YYREEE (reference sequence). The CDR3 runs 15 residues. This CDR3 is CASSLMGQVLYGYTF. CDR3 DNA sequence: TGTGCCAGCAGCTTAATGGGACAGGTCCTCTATGGCTACACCTTC. The full variable domain, its missing parts supplied by reference TRBV5-4 and TRBJ1-2, is ETGVTQSPTHLIKTRGQQVTLRCSSQSGHNTVSWYQQALGQGPQFIFQYYREEENGRGNFPPRFSGLQFPNYSSELNVNALELDDSALYLCASSLMGQVLYGYTFGSGTRLTVV.

The chain combines TRBV6-1 with TRBJ1-5; D is uncertain. Germline CDR1 is MNHNS and CDR2 is SASEGT. The V gene lost 3 bases and the J gene lost 3 bases, with 6 bases spanning the gap. This CDR3 has 13 residues. CDR3 region: CASSDRYNQPQHF. DNA of the CDR3: TGTGCCAGCAGTGACAGATACAATCAGCCCCAGCATTTT.

The chain joins TRBV2 to TRBJ1-2, with D maybe TRBD1 (5 bases). Germline-derived CDR1 and CDR2 are SNHLY and FYNNEI. Between the trimmed V and J ends, which lost 7 bases and 2 bases, there was a span of 23 bases. The CDR3 loop spans 17 amino acids. The CDR3 sequence: CASTTQGWWRTNYGYTF. The CDR3 DNA reads TGTGCCAGCACCACTCAGGGTTGGTGGAGGACCAACTATGGCTACACCTTC.

The sample holds one count of this clone. At one end the junction does not follow the germline gene, possibly because of a read error. The chain is built from TRBV7-6 and TRBJ1-6, with a tentative D call TRBD1 (5 bases). The CDR3 is 15 amino acids. The germline CDR1 and CDR2 sequences are SGHVS and FNYEAQ. The CDR3 protein is CASSAREGYSSPLHF. The DNA of the CDR3 is TGTGCCAGCAGCGCGAGGGAGGGGTATAGTTCACCCCTCCACTTT.

The chain couples TRBV15 to TRBJ1-6, with D unresolved. V lost 3 bases, J lost 10 bases, and 16 bases lay in between. From germline, CDR1 is LNHNV and CDR2 YYDKDF (reference sequence). CDR3 length: 15 amino acids. Written as DNA, the CDR3 is TGTGCCACCAGCAGCGGGAGGGTGGGGTACTCACCCCTCCACTTT. The encoded protein is CATSSGRVGYSPLHF.

CDR3 DNA: TGTGCCAGCAGCGTAGGTTGGGACGTTGCCTACGAGCAGTACTTC. Encoded protein: CASSVGWDVAYEQYF. V usage is TRBV9 and J usage is TRBJ2-7, with D possibly called TRBD1 or TRBD2 (5 bases each). Looked up from germline, CDR1 is SGDLS and CDR2 is YYNGEE. V was trimmed by 0 bases and J by 2 bases, leaving 12 bases between them. This CDR3 contains 15 residues. The full variable domain, rest sourced from reference TRBV9 and TRBJ2-7, is DSGVTQTPKHLITATGQRVTLRCSPRSGDLSVYWYQQSLDQGLQFLIQYYNGEERAKGNILERFSAQQFPDLHSELNLSSLELGDSALYFCASSVGWDVAYEQYFGPGTRLTVT.

The rearrangement uses TRBV9 and TRBJ2-1; D unclear. V lost 4 bases and J 0 bases, leaving 11 bases between the germline ends. Germline V CDR1 and CDR2: SGDLS, YYNGEE. This CDR3 contains 15 residues. This CDR3 is CASSPEESSYNEQFF. As DNA, the CDR3 is TGTGCCAGCAGCCCCGAGGAGAGCTCCTACAATGAGCAGTTCTTC.

The chain uses TRBV6-5 and TRBJ2-7; 9 bases fit TRBD1. After removal of 6 bases from V and 6 bases from J, the junction contained 12 bases not matched to a gene. From germline, CDR1 is MNHEY and CDR2 SVGAGI. The CDR3 covers 15 residues. The CDR3 nucleotides read TGTGCCAGCAGACAGGGACAGGGAAGAACGCGCGAGCAGTACTTC. It is translated as CASRQGQGRTREQYF.

The table lists this clone with a few counts. The chain joins TRBV28 to TRBJ2-3, with TRBD2 matching 7 bases. The CDR3 is 16 residues long. Germline lookup yields CDR1 MDHEN and CDR2 SYDVKM. After removal of 5 bases from V and 3 bases from J, the junction contained 11 bases not matched to a gene. The CDR3 nucleotides read TGTGCCAGCAGTCATACCGCGGGAGTGGCGACAGATACGCAGTATTTT. Its protein is CASSHTAGVATDTQYF.

The rearrangement joins TRBV11-2 to TRBJ2-7, with D perhaps TRBD1 (6 bases). The ends were cut back, 5 bases at V and 2 bases at J, with 13 bases in the middle. The CDR3 has 14 amino acids. Per the germline V gene, CDR1 is SGHAT and CDR2 is FQNNGV. The CDR3 loop is CASSQNEGAYEQYF. CDR3 in DNA: TGTGCCAGCAGCCAGAATGAGGGGGCCTACGAGCAGTACTTC.

V gene TRBV2 combines with J gene TRBJ1-2; 8 bases align to TRBD1. Trimming took 5 bases from V and 8 from J; bases not matched to a gene: 7. The CDR3 has 13 amino acids. The germline CDR1 and CDR2 sequences are SNHLY and FYNNEI. DNA of the CDR3: TGTGCCAGCAGTATGGACAGGGATAAGGGCTACACCTTC. It encodes CASSMDRDKGYTF.

This rearrangement joins TRBV4-2 to TRBJ1-5; D gene ambiguous. The CDR3 is made up of 14 amino acids. The V end was cut by 0 bases, the J end by 4 bases, with 7 bases between. CDR1 and CDR2 from the germline V gene are LGHNA and YNFKEQ. DNA of the CDR3: TGTGCCAGCAGCCAAGATTTGGGGAATCAGCCCCAGCATTTT. This encodes CASSQDLGNQPQHF.

In its sample, this clone was seen a few times. The chain couples TRBV28 to TRBJ1-5, with D unresolved. Trimming shortened V by 1 base and J by 5 bases, and 12 bases separated the two germline ends. Per the germline V gene, CDR1 is MDHEN and CDR2 is SYDVKM. The CDR3 runs to 15 residues. CDR3 bases: TGTGCCAGCAGTTTATTCGGCAGGCGGGATCAGCCCCAGCATTTT. This translates into CASSLFGRRDQPQHF.

The CDR3 is CASSLGLAGGNEQFF. As DNA, the CDR3 is TGCGCCAGCAGCTTGGGGCTAGCGGGGGGCAATGAGCAGTTCTTC. The chain combines TRBV5-1 with TRBJ2-1, with 11 nucleotides matching TRBD2. This CDR3 spans 15 amino acids. The V gene end was trimmed by 0 bases and the J gene end by 6 bases; junction bases not matched to a gene: 2. Germline V gives CDR1 SGHRS, CDR2 YFSETQ.

This clone was counted once. The chain links TRBV5-4 to TRBJ2-5; D gene uncertain. The CDR3 extends over 14 amino acids. The ends were cut back, 0 bases at V and 5 bases at J, with 11 bases in the middle. The germline V gene has CDR1 SGHNT and CDR2 YYREEE (reference sequence). As DNA, the CDR3 is TGTGCCAGCAGCTTGGGTAAGGGCCCGGAGACCCAGTACTTC. Translating gives CASSLGKGPETQYF.

This CDR3 is CAGGSAPGKIYTF. The CDR3 nucleotides are TGCGCCGGCGGTTCAGCACCGGGTAAAATCTACACCTTC. This chain connects TRBV10-2 to TRBJ1-2; no reliable D call. The V end was cut by 11 bases, the J end by 10 bases, with 23 bases between. This CDR3 has 13 residues. The germline gives CDR1 WSHSY, CDR2 SAAADI.

The chain uses TRBV6-4 and TRBJ2-1; a possible D gene is TRBD2 (6 bases). The germline V and J ends were trimmed by 0 bases and 8 bases, with 17 bases remaining between them. CDR1 and CDR2 (germline): MRHNA, SNTAGT. This CDR3 is 16 amino acids long. The CDR3 DNA reads TGTGCCAGCAGTGACTCGGGGTTGGGACTGGGATATGAGCAGTTCTTC. Its protein product is CASSDSGLGLGYEQFF.

The V and J genes are TRBV29-1 and TRBJ2-5, with 7 bases fitting TRBD1. Germline loops: CDR1 SQVTM, CDR2 ANQGSEA. Trimming removed 5 bases from V and 1 base from J; junction bases left unmatched: 1. The CDR3 has 12 residues. CDR3 bases: TGCAGCGTTACAGGGGCCCAAGAGACCCAGTACTTC. Amino acids: CSVTGAQETQYF. The variable domain in full, completed from reference TRBV29-1 and TRBJ2-5, reads SAVISQKPSRDICQRGTSLTIQCQVDSQVTMMFWYRQQPGQSLTLIATANQGSEATYESGFVIDKFPISRPNLTFSTLTVSNMSPEDSSIYLCSVTGAQETQYFGPGTRLLVL.

This sequence joins TRBV6-1 and TRBJ1-1; 7 nucleotides match TRBD1. The V segment lost 3 bases and the J segment 3 bases; nucleotides outside the gene matches: 13. This CDR3 spans 17 amino acids. Germline CDR1 and CDR2: MNHNS and SASEGT. For the CDR3, the DNA is TGTGCCAGCAGTGAGGGACGCAGGGGGGTGGGAGACACTGAAGCTTTCTTT. This sequence encodes CASSEGRRGVGDTEAFF.

This clone was counted between two and nine times. The V call is TRBV6-5, the J call TRBJ2-1, with 12 positions matching TRBD2. Looked up from germline, CDR1 is MNHEY and CDR2 is SVGAGI. V lost 7 bases to trimming and J lost 6 bases; unmatched junction nucleotides: 7. CDR3 length: 15 amino acids. CDR3 DNA: TGTGCCAGCACTCTACGGACTAGCGGGGCCAATGAGCAGTTCTTC. This translates into CASTLRTSGANEQFF.

The rearrangement links TRBV21-1 to TRBJ2-1; TRBD2, the D gene given by the table, was not confirmed from the DNA. TRBV21-1 is a documented pseudogene. CDR3 size: 13 residues. CDR3 amino acids: CASSKPTGGRQFF. The CDR3 DNA is TGTGCCAGCAGCAAACCCACCGGGGGTCGGCAGTTCTTC.

The genes are TRBV19 and TRBJ2-3; perhaps TRBD1 as D (7 bases). CDR3 length: 17 residues. Germline-derived CDR1 and CDR2 are LNHDA and SQIVND (reference sequence). V lost 4 bases to trimming and J lost 1 base, with 18 bases between them. The CDR3 spells CASSSRQGGRGTDTQYF. The CDR3 DNA is TGTGCCAGTAGTAGCAGGCAGGGGGGCCGCGGCACAGATACGCAGTATTTT.